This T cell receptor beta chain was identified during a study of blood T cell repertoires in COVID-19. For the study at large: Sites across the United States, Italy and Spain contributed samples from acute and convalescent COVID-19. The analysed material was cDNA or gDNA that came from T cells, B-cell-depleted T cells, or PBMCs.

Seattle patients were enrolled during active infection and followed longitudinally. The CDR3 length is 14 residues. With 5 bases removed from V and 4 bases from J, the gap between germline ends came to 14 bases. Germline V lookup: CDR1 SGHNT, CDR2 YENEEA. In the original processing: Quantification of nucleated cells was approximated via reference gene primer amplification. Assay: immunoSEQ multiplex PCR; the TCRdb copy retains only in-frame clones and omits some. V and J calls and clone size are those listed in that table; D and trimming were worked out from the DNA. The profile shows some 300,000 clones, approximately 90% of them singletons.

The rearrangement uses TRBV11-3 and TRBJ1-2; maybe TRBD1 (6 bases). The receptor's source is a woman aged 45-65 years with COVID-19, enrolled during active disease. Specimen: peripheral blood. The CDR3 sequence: CASSPWTAPYGYTF. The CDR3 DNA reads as TGTGCCAGCAGCCCGTGGACAGCCCCCTATGGCTACACCTTC.